This is a list of T cell receptor beta chains from one sample in a study of T cells after posttransplantation cyclophosphamide. Produced via immunoSEQ multiplex PCR; TCRdb's table is partial and in-frame only. This repertoire holds 9,500 to 15,000 clones, and none appear only once. Sequencing used PBMCs. The receptors shown here come from a woman in her 40s in good health, CMV-negative, and a related stem cell transplant donor. CDR3s include the opening cysteine and the closing phenylalanine or tryptophan. A D gene is named only where the DNA matches it firmly. The size entry is marked missing in some rows and otherwise reads once, few, many or a size class.

V gene: TRBV11-3; D gene: TRBD2; clone size: many; J gene: TRBJ2-1; CDR3 length: 18; CDR3 DNA: TGTGCCAGCAGCTTAGACCATAGCGGGAGTAGGCGAACCAATGAGCAGTTCTTC; CDR3 protein: CASSLDHSGSRRTNEQFF
V gene: TRBV2; D gene: TRBD2; clone size: -; J gene: TRBJ2-5; CDR3 length: 14; CDR3 DNA: TGTGCCGGGTCGACTAGCGGGAGCTGGAAGACCCAGTACTTC; CDR3 protein: CAGSTSGSWKTQYF
V gene: TRBV19; D gene: TRBD1; clone size: many; J gene: TRBJ1-5; CDR3 length: 15; CDR3 DNA: TGTGCCAGTAGTAGGGACAGGGGGCTTACTCAGCCCCAGCATTTT; CDR3 protein: CASSRDRGLTQPQHF
V gene: TRBV6-5; D gene: -; clone size: many; J gene: TRBJ2-7; CDR3 length: 13; CDR3 DNA: TGTGCCAGCAGTTACGCGTACTCCTACGAGCAGTACTTC; CDR3 protein: CASSYAYSYEQYF
V gene: TRBV13; D gene: -; clone size: many; J gene: TRBJ2-1; CDR3 length: 15; CDR3 DNA: TGTGCCAGCAGCCCCCGGGACACAACGTATGCTGAGCAGTTCTTC; CDR3 protein: CASSPRDTTYAEQFF
V gene: TRBV4-2; D gene: TRBD1; clone size: many; J gene: TRBJ1-2; CDR3 length: 15; CDR3 DNA: TGTGCCAGCAGCCACGGGACAGGGGGGCACTATGGCTACACCTTC; CDR3 protein: CASSHGTGGHYGYTF
V gene: TRBV9; D gene: TRBD1; clone size: few; J gene: TRBJ2-7; CDR3 length: 15; CDR3 DNA: TGTGCCAGCAGCGTAACCGGGTCAGGGGGCTACGAGCAGTACTTC; CDR3 protein: CASSVTGSGGYEQYF
V gene: TRBV6-1; D gene: TRBD2; clone size: many; J gene: TRBJ2-1; CDR3 length: 19; CDR3 DNA: TGTGCCAGCAGTGAAGTTGATAGCGGGAGGGCGAACCTCTACAATGAGCAGTTCTTC; CDR3 protein: CASSEVDSGRANLYNEQFF
V gene: TRBV13; D gene: -; clone size: many; J gene: TRBJ2-7; CDR3 length: 15; CDR3 DNA: TGTGCCAGCAGCTTAGTGACCGGGACACCCTACGAGCAGTACTTC; CDR3 protein: CASSLVTGTPYEQYF
V gene: TRBV7-8; D gene: TRBD1; clone size: many; J gene: TRBJ2-1; CDR3 length: 15; CDR3 DNA: TGTGCCAGCAGCCCGGACAGGGGGACGGGCAATGAGCAGTTCTTC; CDR3 protein: CASSPDRGTGNEQFF
V gene: TRBV11-2; D gene: -; clone size: many; J gene: TRBJ2-1; CDR3 length: 13; CDR3 DNA: TGTGCCAGCAGATCGGGTTCCTACAATGAGCAGTTCTTC; CDR3 protein: CASRSGSYNEQFF
V gene: TRBV4-1; D gene: -; clone size: many; J gene: TRBJ1-2; CDR3 length: 16; CDR3 DNA: TGCGCCAGCAGCCGAAAGCGTCCCAGGGAGGAGGAGGGCTACACCTTC; CDR3 protein: CASSRKRPREEEGYTF
V gene: TRBV6-5; D gene: -; clone size: few; J gene: TRBJ2-5; CDR3 length: 11; CDR3 DNA: TGTGCCAGCAGTCCCGGGGAGACCCAGTACTTC; CDR3 protein: CASSPGETQYF
V gene: TRBV6-2/TRBV6-3; D gene: TRBD2; clone size: many; J gene: TRBJ2-1; CDR3 length: 15; CDR3 DNA: TGTGCCAGCAGTTACGATAGCGGGCGTTACAATGAGCAGTTCTTC; CDR3 protein: CASSYDSGRYNEQFF
V gene: TRBV7-2; D gene: TRBD1; clone size: many; J gene: TRBJ2-7; CDR3 length: 14; CDR3 DNA: TGTGCCAGCAGCACTCGGACAGGAACCTACGAGCAGTACTTC; CDR3 protein: CASSTRTGTYEQYF
V gene: TRBV18; D gene: -; clone size: many; J gene: TRBJ1-5; CDR3 length: 14; CDR3 DNA: TGTGCCAGCTCACCCACTACTGGCAATCAGCCCCAGCATTTT; CDR3 protein: CASSPTTGNQPQHF
V gene: TRBV5-4; D gene: -; clone size: many; J gene: TRBJ2-1; CDR3 length: 14; CDR3 DNA: TGTGCCAGCAGCTTCAAGCGGGCGAACAATGAGCAGTTCTTC; CDR3 protein: CASSFKRANNEQFF
V gene: TRBV7-9; D gene: -; clone size: many; J gene: TRBJ1-1; CDR3 length: 14; CDR3 DNA: TGTGCCAGCAGCTTAGAGCGTACGGGCACTGAAGCTTTCTTT; CDR3 protein: CASSLERTGTEAFF
V gene: TRBV12-3/TRBV12-4; D gene: -; clone size: -; J gene: TRBJ2-5; CDR3 length: 14; CDR3 DNA: TGTGCCAGCAGTTTAGGGCAGAATCAAGAGACCCAGTACTTC; CDR3 protein: CASSLGQNQETQYF
V gene: TRBV5-4; D gene: -; clone size: many; J gene: TRBJ1-1; CDR3 length: 14; CDR3 DNA: TGTGCCAGCAGCCACGACAGGCGGCGGGCTGAAGCTTTCTTT; CDR3 protein: CASSHDRRRAEAFF
V gene: TRBV28; D gene: TRBD1; clone size: many; J gene: TRBJ2-7; CDR3 length: 16; CDR3 DNA: TGTGCCAGCAGCGGACGGGGACAGGGGATAGTCTACGAGCAGTACTTC; CDR3 protein: CASSGRGQGIVYEQYF
V gene: TRBV6-6; D gene: TRBD2; clone size: many; J gene: TRBJ2-3; CDR3 length: 14; CDR3 DNA: TGTGCCAGCATTGAGCGGGGGCGCACAGATACGCAGTATTTT; CDR3 protein: CASIERGRTDTQYF
V gene: TRBV19; D gene: TRBD1; clone size: many; J gene: TRBJ1-6; CDR3 length: 17; CDR3 DNA: TGTGCCAGTAGTATGTGGGACAGGGGGCTATCGGATTCACCCCTCCACTTT; CDR3 protein: CASSMWDRGLSDSPLHF
V gene: TRBV10-3; D gene: TRBD2; clone size: few; J gene: TRBJ2-2; CDR3 length: 16; CDR3 DNA: TGTGCCATCAGTGAGACTCAGCGGGAGAGGGGCGGGGAGCTGTTTTTT; CDR3 protein: CAISETQRERGGELFF
V gene: TRBV10-1; D gene: TRBD2; clone size: many; J gene: TRBJ2-3; CDR3 length: 14; CDR3 DNA: TGCGCCAGCAGTAGCGGGGGCAGCACAGATACGCAGTATTTT; CDR3 protein: CASSSGGSTDTQYF
V gene: TRBV12-3/TRBV12-4; D gene: TRBD2; clone size: many; J gene: TRBJ2-1; CDR3 length: 15; CDR3 DNA: TGTGCCAGCAGCCGTCTAGCGGGGGGCGGGGGTGAGCAGTTCTTC; CDR3 protein: CASSRLAGGGGEQFF
V gene: TRBV4-1; D gene: -; clone size: many; J gene: TRBJ2-1; CDR3 length: 19; CDR3 DNA: TGCGCCAGCAGCCAAGTTAGACGAGGGGGAGGGAGCTCCTACAATGAGCAGTTCTTC; CDR3 protein: CASSQVRRGGGSSYNEQFF
V gene: TRBV18; D gene: -; clone size: many; J gene: TRBJ1-2; CDR3 length: 14; CDR3 DNA: TGTGCCAGCTCTAACAGGACCGCTAACTATGGCTACACCTTC; CDR3 protein: CASSNRTANYGYTF
V gene: TRBV6-2/TRBV6-3; D gene: -; clone size: medium-sized; J gene: TRBJ1-1; CDR3 length: 14; CDR3 DNA: TGTGCCAGCACCAAGGAGGGGATGAACACTGAAGCTTTCTTT; CDR3 protein: CASTKEGMNTEAFF
V gene: TRBV5-1; D gene: -; clone size: many; J gene: TRBJ1-4; CDR3 length: 16; CDR3 DNA: TGCGCCAGCAGCCTGCAGGCCACAGCAACTAATGAAAAACTGTTTTTT; CDR3 protein: CASSLQATATNEKLFF
V gene: TRBV30; D gene: -; clone size: many; J gene: TRBJ1-3; CDR3 length: 13; CDR3 DNA: TGTGCCTGGAGTGTAGGTGGTGGAAACACCATATATTTT; CDR3 protein: CAWSVGGGNTIYF
V gene: TRBV25-1; D gene: TRBD1; clone size: many; J gene: TRBJ1-1; CDR3 length: 14; CDR3 DNA: TGTGCCAGCAGTGGGAGGACAGGCAAGACTGAAGCTTTCTTT; CDR3 protein: CASSGRTGKTEAFF
V gene: TRBV7-2; D gene: TRBD2; clone size: many; J gene: TRBJ2-1; CDR3 length: 16; CDR3 DNA: TGTGCCAGCAGACCTCGCGGGGGTGACGTCTACAATGAGCAGTTCTTC; CDR3 protein: CASRPRGGDVYNEQFF
V gene: TRBV5-5; D gene: -; clone size: many; J gene: TRBJ2-7; CDR3 length: 13; CDR3 DNA: TGTGCCAGCAGCATCGACAGATCCTACGAGCAGTACTTC; CDR3 protein: CASSIDRSYEQYF
V gene: TRBV6-1; D gene: TRBD1; clone size: many; J gene: TRBJ2-5; CDR3 length: 15; CDR3 DNA: TGTGCCAGCAGTGAGGGACAGGGGGTTCAAGAGACCCAGTACTTC; CDR3 protein: CASSEGQGVQETQYF
V gene: TRBV12-3/TRBV12-4; D gene: -; clone size: many; J gene: TRBJ2-5; CDR3 length: 13; CDR3 DNA: TGTGCCAGCAGTTTAGTCGAGGGCAAGACCCAGTACTTC; CDR3 protein: CASSLVEGKTQYF
V gene: TRBV10-2; D gene: TRBD2; clone size: -; J gene: TRBJ2-3; CDR3 length: 18; CDR3 DNA: TGCGCCAGCAGTGAGAGGGGATGGAGGACTAGGGGCACAGATACGCAGTATTTT; CDR3 protein: CASSERGWRTRGTDTQYF
V gene: TRBV7-6; D gene: TRBD2; clone size: many; J gene: TRBJ2-1; CDR3 length: 16; CDR3 DNA: TGTGCCAGCAGCTCCCCGGGACTAGCTATATCGGGGGGGCAGTTCTTC; CDR3 protein: CASSSPGLAISGGQFF
V gene: TRBV27; D gene: -; clone size: few; J gene: TRBJ1-4; CDR3 length: 16; CDR3 DNA: TGTGCCAGCAAGCCGGGCGGGGTAGTGTCTAATGAAAAACTGTTTTTT; CDR3 protein: CASKPGGVVSNEKLFF
V gene: TRBV15; D gene: -; clone size: many; J gene: TRBJ1-5; CDR3 length: 13; CDR3 DNA: TGTGCCACCAGCGCGTACCGGAATCAGCCCCAGCATTTT; CDR3 protein: CATSAYRNQPQHF
V gene: TRBV6-2/TRBV6-3; D gene: TRBD2; clone size: many; J gene: TRBJ2-3; CDR3 length: 16; CDR3 DNA: TGTGCCAGCAGGGGACTAGCGGGGACTAGCACAGATACGCAGTATTTT; CDR3 protein: CASRGLAGTSTDTQYF
V gene: TRBV7-9; D gene: TRBD1; clone size: many; J gene: TRBJ1-1; CDR3 length: 16; CDR3 DNA: TGTGCCAGCAGCTTAGGAGGGGGCCCACAGAACACTGAAGCTTTCTTT; CDR3 protein: CASSLGGGPQNTEAFF
V gene: TRBV4-1; D gene: -; clone size: many; J gene: TRBJ1-2; CDR3 length: 15; CDR3 DNA: TGCGCCAGCAGCCAAACTGAGACACAGAACTATGGCTACACCTTC; CDR3 protein: CASSQTETQNYGYTF
V gene: TRBV2; D gene: TRBD1; clone size: many; J gene: TRBJ2-1; CDR3 length: 14; CDR3 DNA: TGTGCCAGCAGGTCCGACAGGGGCTCGAATGAGCAGTTCTTC; CDR3 protein: CASRSDRGSNEQFF
V gene: TRBV7-2; D gene: -; clone size: -; J gene: TRBJ2-3; CDR3 length: 15; CDR3 DNA: TGTGCCAGCAGCTTTCTAGGGGGGGCAACAGATACGCAGTATTTT; CDR3 protein: CASSFLGGATDTQYF